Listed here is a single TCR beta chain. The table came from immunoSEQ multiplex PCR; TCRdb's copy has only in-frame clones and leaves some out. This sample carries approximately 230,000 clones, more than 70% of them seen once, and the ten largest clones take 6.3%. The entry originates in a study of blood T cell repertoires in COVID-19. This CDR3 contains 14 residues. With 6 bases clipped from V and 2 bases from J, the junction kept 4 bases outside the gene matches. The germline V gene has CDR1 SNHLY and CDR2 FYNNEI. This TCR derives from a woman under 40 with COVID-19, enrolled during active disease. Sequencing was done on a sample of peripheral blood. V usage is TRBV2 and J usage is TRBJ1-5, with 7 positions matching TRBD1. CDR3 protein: CASRGDSGNQPQHF. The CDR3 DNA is TGTGCCAGCAGGGGGGACAGTGGCAATCAGCCCCAGCATTTT. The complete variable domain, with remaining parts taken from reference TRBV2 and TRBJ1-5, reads EPEVTQTPSHQVTQMGQEVILRCVPISNHLYFYWYRQILGQKVEFLVSFYNNEISEKSEIFDDQFSVERPDGSNFTLKIRSTKLEDSAMYFCASRGDSGNQPQHFGDGTRLSIL.